This TCR beta chain was sequenced during a study of vaccination effects on CD4 cells after COVID-19 (dated by TCRdb to between 2020 and 2023). With regard to the full study: Each participant received two doses of an mRNA SARS-CoV-2 vaccine, either BNT162b2 or mRNA-1273. SARS-CoV-2 spike-specific CD4+ TCR repertoires from before and after mRNA vaccination were compared in COVID-19 convalescent patients and in infection-naive vaccine recipients. A total of 10 COVID-19 convalescent patients and several SARS-CoV-2-naive healthy vaccine recipients were included in the full study. The Oncomine TCR Beta short-read assay on an Illumina iSeq 100 was used to sequence cultures from other donors in the study.

Summary of the overall study and its limitations: Clones induced by infection and clones induced by vaccination both contracted markedly at late timepoints after vaccination, which fits with T cell responses waning over time. Only a small number of convalescent patients were included, and no early post-infection timepoints were available, which limited the study. In healthy vaccine recipients, vaccine-induced clones were almost all SARS-CoV-2 mono-reactive, with only 1 of 255 being cross-reactive with common cold coronaviruses.

To identify antigen-specific CD4+ T cell clonotypes by their expansion, the ViraFEST assay first stimulated PBMC with viral peptide pools and then applied TCR sequencing. After around eleven days of culture, CD4+ T cells were isolated with the EasySep CD4+ T cell isolation kit. Healthy vaccine recipients had no prior SARS-CoV-2 infection, confirmed by negative nucleocapsid antibodies before and after vaccination. A few million PBMC per well were cultured with approximately 10 ug/ml peptides in IMDM containing approximately 4.5% human AB serum, roughly 10 IU/ml IL-2 and gentamicin. Half of the culture medium was replaced with fresh IL-2-containing medium on days 3 and 7. Unless noted otherwise, every peptide stimulation condition was grown in triplicate wells. PBMC were separated from whole blood using Ficoll-Paque Plus gradient centrifugation and were then either cryopreserved at -140C or used fresh. Overlapping peptide pools spanned the spike proteins of SARS-CoV-2 and the common cold coronaviruses HCoV-NL63, HCoV-OC43 and HCoV-229E. Genomic DNA was extracted from cultured CD4+ T cells with the QIAamp micro DNA kit.

CDR3 length: 15 amino acids, cysteine to phenylalanine. This entry keeps only the CDR3 DNA: 45 bases, framed from base 1. As encoded in the germline V gene, CDR1 is MNHEY while CDR2 is SVGEGT. V loses 4 bases of germline sequence and J loses 1 base, and the interval between the two ends is 13 bases. Library preparation employed the immunoSEQ multiplex PCR assay. DNA from the CD4+ T cells that had been cultured and isolated underwent TCR beta CDR3 sequencing. In the source study's methods: Non-productive TCR sequences were removed, reads were trimmed to the CDR3 region, and CDR3s of at least 7 amino acids were retained. Antigen-specific clonotypes were identified with the MANAFEST web app by comparing expansion in peptide wells against reference cultures. For clones to be considered positive, expansion at FDR<0.05 versus reference and all other wells, an odds ratio above 5, and a frequency above 0.1% in two replicate wells were required. A clonotype was defined as cross-reactive if the clonotype was significantly expanded both in SARS-CoV-2 spike wells and in at least one common cold coronavirus spike condition. CDR3 similarity was assessed by Levenshtein distance with the stringdist R package, and unrooted trees were built with ape in R 3.6.1. Sourced from immuneACCESS, this table was stored by TCRdb with only in-frame sequences that have V and J called. A share of the clones is absent; for the studies checked, an unresolved V gene accounts for under half, and the remainder has no known explanation. V, J and clone size derive from that table, while D and trimming were established from the DNA sequence. The sample data list tens of thousands of clones, and approximately 79% of these were observed just once. In total, the top ten clones hold 2.8% of the sample.

Notes on this clone: This clone's antigen is unknown. The sample holds no much larger clone one base away, and base qualities are not on file.

The material was CD4+ T cells from PBMCs cultured with HCoV-NL63 spike peptides, obtained before COVID-19 vaccination. The meaning of the sample's cell subset or site label: HCoV-NL63 spike overlapping peptide pool stimulation. This TCR was recovered from a human donor who received a COVID-19 vaccine. The rearrangement combines TRBV6-2 or TRBV6-3 with TRBJ1-1; a weak D assignment points to TRBD1 (6 bases agree). The encoded CDR3 is CASSSHREANTEAFF. The DNA sequence reads TGTGCCAGCAGTTCGCACAGGGAGGCGAACACTGAAGCTTTCTTT.